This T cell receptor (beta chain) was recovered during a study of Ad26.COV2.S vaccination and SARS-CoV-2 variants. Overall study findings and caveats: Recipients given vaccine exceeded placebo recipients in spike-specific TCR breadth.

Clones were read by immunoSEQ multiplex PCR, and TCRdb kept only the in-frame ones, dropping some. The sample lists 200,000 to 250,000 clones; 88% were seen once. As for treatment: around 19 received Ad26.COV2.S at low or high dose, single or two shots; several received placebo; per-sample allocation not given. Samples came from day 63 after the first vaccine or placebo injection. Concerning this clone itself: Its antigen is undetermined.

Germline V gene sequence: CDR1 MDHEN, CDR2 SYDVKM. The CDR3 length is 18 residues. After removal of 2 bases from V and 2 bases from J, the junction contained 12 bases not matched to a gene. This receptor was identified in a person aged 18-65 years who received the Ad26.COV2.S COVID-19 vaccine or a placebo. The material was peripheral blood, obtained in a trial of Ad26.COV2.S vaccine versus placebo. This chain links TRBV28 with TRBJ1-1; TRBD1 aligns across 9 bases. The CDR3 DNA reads TGTGCCAGCAGTTTAGCGGGGGGACAGGGACAGAGTAACACTGAAGCTTTCTTT. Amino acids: CASSLAGGQGQSNTEAFF.